The T cell receptor beta chain under discussion was sequenced for a study of STAT5B mutations in CD4+ large granular lymphocyte leukemia. Points from the study as a whole: Without putative leukemic clones, patient CD4-sorted repertoires remained more clonal than healthy CD4+ repertoires. The CD4+ versus CD8+ T-LGLL clonality difference may reflect limited sample size. 8/27 top patient clones versus 2/35 control clones were TRBV06-family.

The assay was immunoSEQ multiplex PCR, and TCRdb's table has in-frame clones only and misses some. The sample records under 40,000 clones, approximately 71% being singletons. The germline V and J ends were trimmed by 4 bases and 2 bases, with 12 bases remaining between them. Germline loops: CDR1 SGHRS, CDR2 YFSETQ. The CDR3 is made up of 14 amino acids. As regards this clone: Its matching antigen is unknown.

What was sequenced was CD4+ T cells from blood buffy coats. This clonotype was sampled from a human donor in good health. The V call is TRBV5-1, the J call TRBJ1-1; D possibly corresponds to TRBD1 (5 bases). The CDR3 loop reads CASSPVGGNTEAFF. CDR3 DNA sequence: TGCGCCAGCAGCCCCGTCGGGGGTAACACTGAAGCTTTCTTT.